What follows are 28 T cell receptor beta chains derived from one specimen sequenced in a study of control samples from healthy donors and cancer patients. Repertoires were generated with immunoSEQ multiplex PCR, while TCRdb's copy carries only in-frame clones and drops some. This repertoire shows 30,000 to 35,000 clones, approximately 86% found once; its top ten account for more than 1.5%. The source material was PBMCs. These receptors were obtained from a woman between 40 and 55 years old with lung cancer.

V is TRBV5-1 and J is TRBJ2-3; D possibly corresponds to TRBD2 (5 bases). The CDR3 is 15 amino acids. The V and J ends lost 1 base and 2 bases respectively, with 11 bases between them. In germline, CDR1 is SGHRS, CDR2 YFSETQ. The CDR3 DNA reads TGCGCCAGCAGCTTGATCGGCGGGCCCACAGATACGCAGTATTTT. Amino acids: CASSLIGGPTDTQYF. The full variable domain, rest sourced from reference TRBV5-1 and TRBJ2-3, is KAGVTQTPRYLIKTRGQQVTLSCSPISGHRSVSWYQQTPGQGLQFLFEYFSETQRNKGNFPGRFSGRQFSNSRSEMNVSTLELGDSALYLCASSLIGGPTDTQYFGPGTRLTVL.

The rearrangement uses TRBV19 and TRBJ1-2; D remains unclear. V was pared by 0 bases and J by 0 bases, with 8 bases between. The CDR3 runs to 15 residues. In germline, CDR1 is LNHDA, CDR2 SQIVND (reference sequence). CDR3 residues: CASSIDLGSNYGYTF. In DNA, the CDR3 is TGTGCCAGTAGTATAGATCTGGGATCTAACTATGGCTACACCTTC.

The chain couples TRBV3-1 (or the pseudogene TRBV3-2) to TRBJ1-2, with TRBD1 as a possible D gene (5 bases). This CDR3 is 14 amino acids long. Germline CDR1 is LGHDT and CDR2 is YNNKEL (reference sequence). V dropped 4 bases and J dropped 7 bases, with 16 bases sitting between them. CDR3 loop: CASSLTSGPGGYTF. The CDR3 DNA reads TGTGCCAGCAGCCTTACCTCAGGGCCTGGTGGCTACACCTTC.

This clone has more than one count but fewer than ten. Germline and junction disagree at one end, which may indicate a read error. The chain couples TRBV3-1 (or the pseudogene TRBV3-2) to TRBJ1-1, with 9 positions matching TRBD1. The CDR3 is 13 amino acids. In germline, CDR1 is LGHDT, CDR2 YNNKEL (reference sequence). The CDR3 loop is CASSQGGGQGNSF. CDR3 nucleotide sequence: TGTGCCAGCAGCCAGGGGGGTGGACAGGGGAATTCCTTT.

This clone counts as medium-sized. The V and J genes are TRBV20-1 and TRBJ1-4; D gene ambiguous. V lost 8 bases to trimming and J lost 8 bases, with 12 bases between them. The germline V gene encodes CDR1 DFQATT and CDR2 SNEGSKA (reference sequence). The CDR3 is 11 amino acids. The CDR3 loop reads CSPYIEEKLFF. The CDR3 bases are TGCAGTCCCTACATTGAAGAAAAACTGTTTTTT.

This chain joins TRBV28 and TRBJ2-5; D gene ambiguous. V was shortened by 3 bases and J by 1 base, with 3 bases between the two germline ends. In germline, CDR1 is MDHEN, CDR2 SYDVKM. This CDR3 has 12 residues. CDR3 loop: CASSFSQETQYF. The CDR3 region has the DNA TGTGCCAGCAGTTTTAGCCAAGAGACCCAGTACTTC.

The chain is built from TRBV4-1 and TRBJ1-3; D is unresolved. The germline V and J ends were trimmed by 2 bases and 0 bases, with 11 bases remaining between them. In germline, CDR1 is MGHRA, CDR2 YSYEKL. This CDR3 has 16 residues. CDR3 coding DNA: TGCGCCAGCAGCCAACTGGAGTTACTCTCTGGAAACACCATATATTTT. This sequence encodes CASSQLELLSGNTIYF.

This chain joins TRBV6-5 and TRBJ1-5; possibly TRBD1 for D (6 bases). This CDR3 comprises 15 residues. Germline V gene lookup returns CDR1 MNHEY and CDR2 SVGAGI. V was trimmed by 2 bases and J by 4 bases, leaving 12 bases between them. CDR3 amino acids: CASSYGAGANQPQHF. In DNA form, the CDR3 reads TGTGCCAGCAGTTACGGGGCAGGGGCGAATCAGCCCCAGCATTTT.

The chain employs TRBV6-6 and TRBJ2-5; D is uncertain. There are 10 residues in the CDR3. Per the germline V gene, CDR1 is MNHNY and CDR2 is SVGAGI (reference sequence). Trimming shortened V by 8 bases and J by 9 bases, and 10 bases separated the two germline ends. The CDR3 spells CASGIEAQYF. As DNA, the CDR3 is TGTGCCAGCGGAATTGAGGCCCAGTACTTC.

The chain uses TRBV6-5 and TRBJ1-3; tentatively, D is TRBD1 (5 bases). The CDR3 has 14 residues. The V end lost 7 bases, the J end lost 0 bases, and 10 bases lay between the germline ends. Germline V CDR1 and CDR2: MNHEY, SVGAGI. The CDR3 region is CASKEDNSGNTIYF. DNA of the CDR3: TGTGCCAGCAAAGAGGACAACTCTGGAAACACCATATATTTT.

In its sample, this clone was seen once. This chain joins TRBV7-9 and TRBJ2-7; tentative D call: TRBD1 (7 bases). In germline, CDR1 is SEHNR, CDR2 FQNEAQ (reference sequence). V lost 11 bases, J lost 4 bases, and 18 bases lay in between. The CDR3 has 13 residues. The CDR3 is CAGTGGGGYEQYF. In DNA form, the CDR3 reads TGTGCCGGAACAGGAGGGGGCGGGTACGAGCAGTACTTC.

The CDR3 loop is CASSPGGGVTEAFF. CDR3 DNA: TGTGCCAGCAGCCCCGGGGGAGGCGTCACTGAAGCTTTCTTT. J is TRBJ1-1 and V is TRBV9; possible D gene TRBD1, 5 bases. The CDR3 is made up of 14 amino acids. Germline loops: CDR1 SGDLS, CDR2 YYNGEE. The V and J ends lost 4 bases and 4 bases respectively, with 14 bases between them.

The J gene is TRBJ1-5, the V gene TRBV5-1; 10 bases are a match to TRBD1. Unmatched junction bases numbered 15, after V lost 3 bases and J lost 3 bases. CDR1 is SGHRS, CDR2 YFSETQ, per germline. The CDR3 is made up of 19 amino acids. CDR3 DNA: TGCGCCAGCAGCTCTAAAAATTACGGGACAGGGGTCACCAATCAGCCCCAGCATTTT. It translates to CASSSKNYGTGVTNQPQHF.

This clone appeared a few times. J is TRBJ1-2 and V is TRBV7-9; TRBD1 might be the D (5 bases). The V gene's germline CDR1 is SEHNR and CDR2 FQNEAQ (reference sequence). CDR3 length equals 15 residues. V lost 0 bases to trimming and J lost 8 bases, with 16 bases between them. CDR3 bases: TGTGCCAGCAGCTTAGCCTCGGAGGGGATGAGAGGCTACACCTTC. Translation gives CASSLASEGMRGYTF.

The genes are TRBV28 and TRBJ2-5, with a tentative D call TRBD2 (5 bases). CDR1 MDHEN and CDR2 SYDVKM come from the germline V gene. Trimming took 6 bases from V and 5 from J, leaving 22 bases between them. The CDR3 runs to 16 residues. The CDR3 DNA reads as TGTGCCAGCAGCCCATCTTTTGTGGAGGCCAGGGAGACCCAGTACTTC. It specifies CASSPSFVEARETQYF.

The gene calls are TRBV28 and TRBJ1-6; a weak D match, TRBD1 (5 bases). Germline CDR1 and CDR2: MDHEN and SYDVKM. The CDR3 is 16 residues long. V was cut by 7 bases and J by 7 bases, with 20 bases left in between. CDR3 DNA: TGTGCCAGCACCCTGGGGGTCGGCAGGGAGAATTCACCCCTCCACTTT. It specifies CASTLGVGRENSPLHF.

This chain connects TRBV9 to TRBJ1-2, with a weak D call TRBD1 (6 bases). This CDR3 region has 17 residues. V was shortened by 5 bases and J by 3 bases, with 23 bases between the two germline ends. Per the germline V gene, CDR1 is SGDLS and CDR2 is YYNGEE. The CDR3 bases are TGTGCCAGCAGATTAAATGAACAGGGCGCCCTTGACTATGGCTACACCTTC. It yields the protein CASRLNEQGALDYGYTF. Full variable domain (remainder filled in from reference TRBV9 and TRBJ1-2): DSGVTQTPKHLITATGQRVTLRCSPRSGDLSVYWYQQSLDQGLQFLIQYYNGEERAKGNILERFSAQQFPDLHSELNLSSLELGDSALYFCASRLNEQGALDYGYTFGSGTRLTVV.

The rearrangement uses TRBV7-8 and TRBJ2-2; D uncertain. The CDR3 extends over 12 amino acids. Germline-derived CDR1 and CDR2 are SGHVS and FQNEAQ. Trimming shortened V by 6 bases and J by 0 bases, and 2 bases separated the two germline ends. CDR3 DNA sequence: TGTGCCAGCAGACCGAACACCGGGGAGCTGTTTTTT. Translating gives CASRPNTGELFF.

For the CDR3, the DNA is TGCGCCAGCAGCTTGGAGGAGCGGGTCTACGGCCGGTCCTACGAGCAGTACTTC. This gives the protein CASSLEERVYGRSYEQYF. This chain uses TRBV5-1 with TRBJ2-7; TRBD2 is a possible D gene (6 bases). The CDR3 runs to 18 residues. V was pared by 0 bases and J by 1 base, with 20 bases between. In germline, CDR1 is SGHRS, CDR2 YFSETQ. Combining the CDR3 with reference TRBV5-1 and TRBJ2-7 gives the whole variable domain KAGVTQTPRYLIKTRGQQVTLSCSPISGHRSVSWYQQTPGQGLQFLFEYFSETQRNKGNFPGRFSGRQFSNSRSEMNVSTLELGDSALYLCASSLEERVYGRSYEQYFGPGTRLTVT.

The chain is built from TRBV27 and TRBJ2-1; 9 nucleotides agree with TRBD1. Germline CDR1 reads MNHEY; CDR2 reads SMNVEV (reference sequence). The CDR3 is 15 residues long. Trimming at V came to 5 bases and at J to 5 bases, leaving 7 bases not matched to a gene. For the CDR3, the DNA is TGTGCCAGCAGTCCTTGGGACAGGGTGGACAATGAGCAGTTCTTC. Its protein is CASSPWDRVDNEQFF.

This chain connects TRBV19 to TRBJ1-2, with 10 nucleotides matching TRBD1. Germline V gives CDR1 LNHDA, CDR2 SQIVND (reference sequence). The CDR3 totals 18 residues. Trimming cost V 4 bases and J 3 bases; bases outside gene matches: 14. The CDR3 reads CASSRGTGATNIYYGYTF. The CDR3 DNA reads TGTGCCAGTAGTAGAGGGACAGGGGCGACCAACATCTACTATGGCTACACCTTC.

In DNA, the CDR3 is TGTGCCAGCAGTTTAATACAGGGGTCCGGGGAGCTGTTTTTT. Translation gives CASSLIQGSGELFF. The chain links TRBV27 to TRBJ2-2, with 7 bases matching TRBD1. Germline V gene data show CDR1 as MNHEY and CDR2 as SMNVEV (reference sequence). Germline trimming cut 2 bases from V and 6 bases from J; bases unmatched to any gene: 3. CDR3 length: 14 residues.

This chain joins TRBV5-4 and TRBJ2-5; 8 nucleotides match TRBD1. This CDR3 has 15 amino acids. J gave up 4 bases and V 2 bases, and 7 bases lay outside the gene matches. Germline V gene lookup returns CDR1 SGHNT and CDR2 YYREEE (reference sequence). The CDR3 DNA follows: TGTGCCAGCAGCTTATTGGACAGGGATAGAGAGACCCAGTACTTC. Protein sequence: CASSLLDRDRETQYF.

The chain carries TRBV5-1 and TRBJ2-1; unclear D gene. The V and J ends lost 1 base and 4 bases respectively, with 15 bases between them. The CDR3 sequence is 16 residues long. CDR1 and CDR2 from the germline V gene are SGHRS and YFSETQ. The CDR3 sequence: CASSLSSATGYNEQFF. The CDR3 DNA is TGCGCCAGCAGCTTGTCCTCCGCGACCGGGTACAATGAGCAGTTCTTC.

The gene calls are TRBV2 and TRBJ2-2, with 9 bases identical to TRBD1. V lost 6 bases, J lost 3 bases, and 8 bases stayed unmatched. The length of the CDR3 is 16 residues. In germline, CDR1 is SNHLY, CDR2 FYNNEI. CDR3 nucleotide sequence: TGTGCCAGCAGGCCAACAGGGGGCGCTGACACCGGGGAGCTGTTTTTT. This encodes CASRPTGGADTGELFF.

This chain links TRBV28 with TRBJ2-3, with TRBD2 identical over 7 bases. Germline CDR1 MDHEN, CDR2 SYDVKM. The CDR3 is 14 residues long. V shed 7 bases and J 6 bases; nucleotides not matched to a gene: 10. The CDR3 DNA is TGTGCCAGCAACCTGGGACTACTGGGGGATACGCAGTATTTT. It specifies CASNLGLLGDTQYF.

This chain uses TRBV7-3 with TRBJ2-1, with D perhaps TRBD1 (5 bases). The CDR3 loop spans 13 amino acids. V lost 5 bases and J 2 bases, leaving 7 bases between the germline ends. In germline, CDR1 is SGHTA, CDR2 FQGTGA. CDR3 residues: CASSLQAYNEQFF. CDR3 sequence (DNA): TGTGCCAGCAGCCTACAGGCCTACAATGAGCAGTTCTTC.

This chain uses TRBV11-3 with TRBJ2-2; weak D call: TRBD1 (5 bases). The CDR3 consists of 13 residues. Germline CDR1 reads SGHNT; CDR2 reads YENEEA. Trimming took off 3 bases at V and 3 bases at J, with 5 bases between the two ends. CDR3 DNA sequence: TGTGCCAGCAGCTTGACAGACACCGGGGAGCTGTTTTTT. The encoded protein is CASSLTDTGELFF.